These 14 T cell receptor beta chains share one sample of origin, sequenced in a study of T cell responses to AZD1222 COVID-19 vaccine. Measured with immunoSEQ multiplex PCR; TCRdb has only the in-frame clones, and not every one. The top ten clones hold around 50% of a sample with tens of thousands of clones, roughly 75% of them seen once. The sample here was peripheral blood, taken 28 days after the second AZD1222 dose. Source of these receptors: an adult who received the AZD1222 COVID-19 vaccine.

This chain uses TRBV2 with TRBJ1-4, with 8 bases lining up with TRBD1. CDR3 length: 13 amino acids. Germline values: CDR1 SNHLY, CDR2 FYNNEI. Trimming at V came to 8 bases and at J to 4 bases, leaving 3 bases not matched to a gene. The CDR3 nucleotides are TGTGCCAGCTCGGGACAGGATAATGAAAAACTGTTTTTT. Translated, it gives CASSGQDNEKLFF.

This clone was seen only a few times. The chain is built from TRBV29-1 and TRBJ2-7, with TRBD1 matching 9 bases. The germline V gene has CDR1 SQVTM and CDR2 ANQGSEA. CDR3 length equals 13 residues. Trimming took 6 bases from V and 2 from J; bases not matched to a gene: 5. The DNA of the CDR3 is TGCAGCGTCTTCGGGACAGGGCCCTACGAGCAGTACTTC. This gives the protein CSVFGTGPYEQYF.

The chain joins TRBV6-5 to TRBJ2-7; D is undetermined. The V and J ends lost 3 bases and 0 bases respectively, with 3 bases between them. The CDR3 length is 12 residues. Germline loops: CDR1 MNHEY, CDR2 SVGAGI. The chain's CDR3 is CASSYDSYEQYF. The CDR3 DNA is TGTGCCAGCAGTTATGACTCCTACGAGCAGTACTTC.

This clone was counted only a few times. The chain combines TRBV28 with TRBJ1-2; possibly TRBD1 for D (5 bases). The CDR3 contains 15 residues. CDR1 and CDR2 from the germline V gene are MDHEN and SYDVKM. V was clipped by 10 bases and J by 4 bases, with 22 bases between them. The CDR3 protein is CATASGVQEIYGYTF. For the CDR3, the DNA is TGTGCCACCGCCTCGGGGGTACAGGAGATCTATGGCTACACCTTC.

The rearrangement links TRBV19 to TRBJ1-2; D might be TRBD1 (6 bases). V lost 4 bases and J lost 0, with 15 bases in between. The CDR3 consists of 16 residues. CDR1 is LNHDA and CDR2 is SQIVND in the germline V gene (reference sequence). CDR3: CASSKVGDTANYGYTF. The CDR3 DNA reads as TGTGCCAGTAGTAAGGTGGGGGACACCGCTAACTATGGCTACACCTTC. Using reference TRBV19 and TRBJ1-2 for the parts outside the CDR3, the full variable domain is DGGITQSPKYLFRKEGQNVTLSCEQNLNHDAMYWYRQDPGQGLRLIYYSQIVNDFQKGDIAEGYSVSREKKESFPLTVTSAQKNPTAFYLCASSKVGDTANYGYTFGSGTRLTVV.

CDR3 DNA: TGTGCCAGCAGTTACACGGTATTTGGCTACACCTTC. It codes for CASSYTVFGYTF. The J gene is TRBJ1-2, the V gene TRBV6-2 or TRBV6-3, with D hard to call. V was clipped by 2 bases and J by 7 bases, with 8 bases between them. This CDR3 region has 12 residues. The germline V gene has CDR1 MNHEY and CDR2 SVGEGT.

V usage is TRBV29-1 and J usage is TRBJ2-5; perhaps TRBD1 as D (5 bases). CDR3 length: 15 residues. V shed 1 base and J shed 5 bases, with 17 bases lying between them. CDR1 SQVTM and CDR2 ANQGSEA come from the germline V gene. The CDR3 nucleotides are TGCAGCGTTGAAGGTGGGGCAGCAAAACGGGAGACCCAGTACTTC. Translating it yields CSVEGGAAKRETQYF.

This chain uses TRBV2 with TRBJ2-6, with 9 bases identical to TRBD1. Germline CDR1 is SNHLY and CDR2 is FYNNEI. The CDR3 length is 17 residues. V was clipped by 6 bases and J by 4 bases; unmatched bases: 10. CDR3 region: CASRPGQGVRGANVLTF. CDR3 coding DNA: TGTGCCAGCAGGCCGGGACAGGGAGTTCGGGGGGCCAACGTCCTGACTTTC.

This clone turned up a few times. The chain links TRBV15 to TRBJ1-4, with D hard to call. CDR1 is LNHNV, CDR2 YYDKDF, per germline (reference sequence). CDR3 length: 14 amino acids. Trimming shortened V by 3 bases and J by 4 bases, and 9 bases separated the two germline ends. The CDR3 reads CATSSISRNEKLFF. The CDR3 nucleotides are TGTGCCACCAGCAGTATCAGCCGTAATGAAAAACTGTTTTTT. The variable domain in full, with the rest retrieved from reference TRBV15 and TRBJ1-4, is DAMVIQNPRYQVTQFGKPVTLSCSQTLNHNVMYWYQQKSSQAPKLLFHYYDKDFNNEADTPDNFQSRRPNTSFCFLDIRSPGLGDTAMYLCATSSISRNEKLFFGSGTQLSVL.

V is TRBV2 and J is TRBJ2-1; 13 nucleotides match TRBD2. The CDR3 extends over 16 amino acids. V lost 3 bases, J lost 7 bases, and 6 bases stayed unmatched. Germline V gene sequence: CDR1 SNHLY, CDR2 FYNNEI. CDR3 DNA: TGTGCCAGCAGTGATGCCGGGACTAGCGGGGAGAATGAGCAGTTCTTC. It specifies CASSDAGTSGENEQFF.

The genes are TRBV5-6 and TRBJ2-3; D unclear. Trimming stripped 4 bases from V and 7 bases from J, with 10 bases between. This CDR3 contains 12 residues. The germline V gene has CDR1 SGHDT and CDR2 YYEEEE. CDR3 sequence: CASSRGRYTQYF. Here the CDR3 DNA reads TGTGCCAGCAGCCGCGGCCGTTATACGCAGTATTTT.

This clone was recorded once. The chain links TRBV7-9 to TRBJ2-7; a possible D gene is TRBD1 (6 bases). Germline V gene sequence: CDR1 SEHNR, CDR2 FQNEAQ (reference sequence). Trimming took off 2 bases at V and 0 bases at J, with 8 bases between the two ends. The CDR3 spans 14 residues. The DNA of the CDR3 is TGTGCCAGCAGCTTACAGGACAGCTCCTACGAGCAGTACTTC. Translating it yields CASSLQDSSYEQYF.

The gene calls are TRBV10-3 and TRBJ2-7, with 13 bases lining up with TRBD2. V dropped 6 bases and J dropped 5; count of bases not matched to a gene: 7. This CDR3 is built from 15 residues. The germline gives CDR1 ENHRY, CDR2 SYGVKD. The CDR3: CAISGLAGDTHEQYF. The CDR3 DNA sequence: TGTGCCATCAGCGGACTAGCGGGAGATACCCACGAGCAGTACTTC.

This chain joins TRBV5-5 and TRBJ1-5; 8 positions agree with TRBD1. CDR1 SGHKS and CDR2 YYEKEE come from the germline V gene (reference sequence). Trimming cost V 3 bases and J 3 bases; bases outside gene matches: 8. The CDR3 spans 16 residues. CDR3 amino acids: CASSSQGARVNQPQHF. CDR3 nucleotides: TGTGCCAGCAGCTCTCAGGGGGCGCGAGTCAATCAGCCCCAGCATTTT. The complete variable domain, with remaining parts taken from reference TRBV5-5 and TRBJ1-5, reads DAGVTQSPTHLIKTRGQQVTLRCSPISGHKSVSWYQQVLGQGPQFIFQYYEKEERGRGNFPDRFSARQFPNYSSELNVNALLLGDSALYLCASSSQGARVNQPQHFGDGTRLSIL.